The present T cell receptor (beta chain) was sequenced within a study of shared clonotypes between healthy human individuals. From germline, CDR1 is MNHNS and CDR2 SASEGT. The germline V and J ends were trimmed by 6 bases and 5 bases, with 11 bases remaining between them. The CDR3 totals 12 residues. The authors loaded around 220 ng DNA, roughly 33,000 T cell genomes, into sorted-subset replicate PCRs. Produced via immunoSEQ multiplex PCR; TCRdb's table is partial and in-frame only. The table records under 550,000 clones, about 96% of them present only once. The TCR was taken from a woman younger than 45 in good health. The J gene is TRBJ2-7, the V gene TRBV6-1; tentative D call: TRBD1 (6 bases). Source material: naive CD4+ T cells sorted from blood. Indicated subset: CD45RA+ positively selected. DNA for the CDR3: TGTGCCAGCAGGGACAGAAAGGACGAGCAGTACTTC. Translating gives CASRDRKDEQYF.